The present TCR beta chain was sequenced within a study of cytomegalovirus exposure and HLA in healthy donors. The ends lost 4 bases at V and 0 bases at J; junction bases unmatched: 9. The length of the CDR3 is 16 residues. Per the germline V gene, CDR1 is SGHRS and CDR2 is YFSETQ. Primers: 60 Vbeta forward and 13 Jbeta reverse. Profiling relied on immunoSEQ multiplex PCR, and the TCRdb table lists in-frame clones only, not all of them. The sample records 130,000 to 150,000 clones, over 80% being singletons. Sequenced input: PBMCs. This chain connects TRBV5-1 to TRBJ1-1, with 7 bases identical to TRBD1. The clonotype comes from a woman in her thirties in good health and CMV-seronegative. The CDR3 spells CASSPPLGQMNTEAFF. CDR3 coding DNA: TGCGCCAGCAGCCCCCCCCTGGGACAGATGAACACTGAAGCTTTCTTT.